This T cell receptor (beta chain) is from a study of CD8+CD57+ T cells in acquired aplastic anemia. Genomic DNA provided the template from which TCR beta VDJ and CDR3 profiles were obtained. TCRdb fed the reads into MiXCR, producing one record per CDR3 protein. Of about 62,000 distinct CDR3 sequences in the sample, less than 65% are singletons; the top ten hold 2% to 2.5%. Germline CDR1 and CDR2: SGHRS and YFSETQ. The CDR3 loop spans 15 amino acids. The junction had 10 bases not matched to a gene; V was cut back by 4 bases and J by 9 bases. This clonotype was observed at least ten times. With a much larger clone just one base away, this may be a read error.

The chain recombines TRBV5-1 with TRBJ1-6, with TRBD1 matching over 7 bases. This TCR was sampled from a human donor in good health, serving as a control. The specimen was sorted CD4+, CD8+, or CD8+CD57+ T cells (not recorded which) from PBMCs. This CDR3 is CASSPWWDRGSPLHF. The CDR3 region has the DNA TGCGCCAGCAGCCCGTGGTGGGACAGAGGTTCACCCCTCCACTTT. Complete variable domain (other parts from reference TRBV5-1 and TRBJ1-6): KAGVTQTPRYLIKTRGQQVTLSCSPISGHRSVSWYQQTPGQGLQFLFEYFSETQRNKGNFPGRFSGRQFSNSRSEMNVSTLELGDSALYLCASSPWWDRGSPLHFGNGTRLTVT.